Included here is one T cell receptor (beta chain) sequence, with context. Trimming shortened V by 0 bases and J by 17 bases, and 8 bases separated the two germline ends. The CDR3 sequence is 11 residues long. The germline CDR1 and CDR2 sequences are MGHRA and YSYEKL. Noted treatment: randomized to nivolumab then ipilimumab (arm A) or the reverse (arm B). No patient had prior DNA-damaging chemotherapy. This sample is drawn from a study of sequential checkpoint blockade in melanoma. Study at large: Patients were randomized 1:1 to nivolumab-then-ipilimumab or ipilimumab-then-nivolumab first-line. Each arm's sequence ended with maintenance nivolumab.

Some clones are missing from TCRdb's copy, which holds only in-frame ones; the method was immunoSEQ multiplex PCR. The sample lists about 27,000 clones; around three quarters were seen once. This chain connects TRBV4-1 to TRBJ1-6, with TRBD1 as a possible D gene (5 bases). This clonotype was sampled from a human donor with melanoma. The sample here was CD8+ T cells sorted from blood (inferred from file names), taken from a patient given nivolumab and ipilimumab in sequence. In DNA form, the CDR3 reads TGCGCCAGCAGCCAAGATGGGGCCATCCACTTT. It specifies CASSQDGAIHF.